The present TCR beta chain was sequenced within a study of OX40 agonist ivuxolimab in advanced cancers. Study context: Each dose-escalation patient presented with hepatocellular carcinoma, melanoma, renal cell or head and neck cancer. Findings of the study overall: CD4+ and CD8+ blood T cells expanded clonally by week 6 at 0.1 to 3.0 mg/kg. Some patients who did not respond also had low normalized T-cell clonal expansion.

Individuals having autoimmune disease history or systemic immunosuppression were not enrolled. The V gene's germline CDR1 is MDHEN and CDR2 SYDVKM. V gave up 7 bases and J gave up 5 bases, with 18 bases separating them. The CDR3 totals 16 residues. Generated by immunoSEQ multiplex PCR, the TCRdb table keeps only in-frame clones and is missing some. In the table there are 90,000 to 100,000 clones, around 83% of which are singletons. Comments on this clone: What it recognizes is unknown.

Sample: CD4+ or CD8+ T cells sorted from blood, taken in a trial of the OX40 agonist ivuxolimab. The sequence came from an adult with an advanced solid tumor such as melanoma, head and neck, liver or kidney cancer. The gene calls are TRBV28 and TRBJ1-6; a possible D gene is TRBD1 (5 bases). In DNA form, the CDR3 reads TGTGCCAGCACCCCTTTCCCGGACATTGATAATTCACCCCTCCACTTT. It translates to CASTPFPDIDNSPLHF. Using reference TRBV28 and TRBJ1-6 for the parts outside the CDR3, the full variable domain is DVKVTQSSRYLVKRTGEKVFLECVQDMDHENMFWYRQDPGLGLRLIYFSYDVKMKEKGDIPEGYSVSREKKERFSLILESASTNQTSMYLCASTPFPDIDNSPLHFGNGTRLTVT.